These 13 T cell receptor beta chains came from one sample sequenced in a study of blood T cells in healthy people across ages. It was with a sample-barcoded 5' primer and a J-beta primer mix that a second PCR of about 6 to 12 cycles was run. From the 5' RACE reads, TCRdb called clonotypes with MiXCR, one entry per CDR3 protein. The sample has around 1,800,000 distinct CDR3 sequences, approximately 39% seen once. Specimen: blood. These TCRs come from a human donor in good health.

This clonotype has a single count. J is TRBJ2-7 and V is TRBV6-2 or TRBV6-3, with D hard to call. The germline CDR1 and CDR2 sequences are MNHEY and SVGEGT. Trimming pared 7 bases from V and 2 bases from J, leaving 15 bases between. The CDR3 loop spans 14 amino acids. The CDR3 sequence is CASIRNSRTYEQYF. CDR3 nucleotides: TGTGCCAGCATCAGGAATAGCCGGACCTACGAGCAGTACTTC.

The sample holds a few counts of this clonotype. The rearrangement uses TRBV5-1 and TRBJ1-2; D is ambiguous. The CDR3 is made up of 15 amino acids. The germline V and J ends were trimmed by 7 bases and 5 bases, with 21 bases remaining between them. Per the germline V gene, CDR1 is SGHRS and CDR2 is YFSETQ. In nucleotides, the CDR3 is TGCGCCAGCTCAGATGCCTCGGGAGCCCTTTATGGCTACACCTTC. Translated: CASSDASGALYGYTF.

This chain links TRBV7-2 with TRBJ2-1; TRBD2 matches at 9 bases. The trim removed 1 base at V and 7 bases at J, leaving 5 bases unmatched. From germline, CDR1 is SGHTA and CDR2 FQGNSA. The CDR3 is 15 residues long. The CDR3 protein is CASSLELAGRNEQFF. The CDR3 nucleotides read TGTGCCAGCAGCTTAGAGCTAGCGGGGAGAAATGAGCAGTTCTTC.

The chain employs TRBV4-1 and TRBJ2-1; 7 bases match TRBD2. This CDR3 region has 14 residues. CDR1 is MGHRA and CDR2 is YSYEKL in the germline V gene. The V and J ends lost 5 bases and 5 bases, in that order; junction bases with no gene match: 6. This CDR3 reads CASSGGEGNNEQFF. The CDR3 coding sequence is TGCGCCAGCAGCGGCGGGGAGGGAAACAATGAGCAGTTCTTC.

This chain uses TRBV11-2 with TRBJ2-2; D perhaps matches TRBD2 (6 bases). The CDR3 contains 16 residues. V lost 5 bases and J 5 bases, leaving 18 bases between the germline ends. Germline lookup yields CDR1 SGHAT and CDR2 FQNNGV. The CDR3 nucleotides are TGTGCCAGCAGCCCCTATAACCCCCGGGGGACCGGGGAGCTGTTTTTT. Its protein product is CASSPYNPRGTGELFF.

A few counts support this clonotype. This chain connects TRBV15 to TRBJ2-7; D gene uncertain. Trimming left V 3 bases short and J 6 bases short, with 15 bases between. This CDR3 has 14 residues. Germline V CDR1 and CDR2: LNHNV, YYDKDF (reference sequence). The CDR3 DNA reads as TGTGCCACCAGCAGCTTAGGACCGAGCGCCGAGCAGTACTTC. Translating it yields CATSSLGPSAEQYF. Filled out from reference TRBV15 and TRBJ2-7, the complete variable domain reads DAMVIQNPRYQVTQFGKPVTLSCSQTLNHNVMYWYQQKSSQAPKLLFHYYDKDFNNEADTPDNFQSRRPNTSFCFLDIRSPGLGDTAMYLCATSSLGPSAEQYFGPGTRLTVT.

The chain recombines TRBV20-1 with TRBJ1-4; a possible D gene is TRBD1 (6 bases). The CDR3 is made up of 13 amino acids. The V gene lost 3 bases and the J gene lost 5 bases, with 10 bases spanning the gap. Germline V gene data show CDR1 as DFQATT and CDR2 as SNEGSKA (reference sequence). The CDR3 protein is CSARTGENEKLFF. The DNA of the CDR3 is TGCAGTGCTAGGACAGGAGAGAATGAAAAACTGTTTTTT.

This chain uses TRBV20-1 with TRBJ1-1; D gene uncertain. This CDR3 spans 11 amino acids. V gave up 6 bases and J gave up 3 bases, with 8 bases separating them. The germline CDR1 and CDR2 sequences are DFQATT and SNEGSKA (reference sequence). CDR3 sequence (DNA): TGCAGTGCCGATCTCTACACTGAAGCTTTCTTT. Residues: CSADLYTEAFF.

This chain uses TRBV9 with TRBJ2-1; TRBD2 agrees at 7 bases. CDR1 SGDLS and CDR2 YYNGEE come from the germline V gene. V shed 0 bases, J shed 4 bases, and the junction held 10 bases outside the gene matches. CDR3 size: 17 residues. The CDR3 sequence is CASSVATGRGGYNEQFF. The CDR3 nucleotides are TGTGCCAGCAGCGTAGCTACGGGGCGGGGAGGGTACAATGAGCAGTTCTTC.

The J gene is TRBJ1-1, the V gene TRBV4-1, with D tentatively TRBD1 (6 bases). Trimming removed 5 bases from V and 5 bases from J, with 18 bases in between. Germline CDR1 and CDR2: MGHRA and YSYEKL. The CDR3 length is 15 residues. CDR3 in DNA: TGCGCCAGCAGCTCTATAAACAGGGAATCGACTGAAGCTTTCTTT. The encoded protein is CASSSINRESTEAFF.

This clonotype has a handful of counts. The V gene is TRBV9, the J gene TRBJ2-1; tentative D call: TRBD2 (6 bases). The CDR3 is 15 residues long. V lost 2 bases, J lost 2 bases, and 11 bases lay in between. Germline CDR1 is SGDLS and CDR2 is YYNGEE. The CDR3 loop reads CASSVERAPYNEQFF. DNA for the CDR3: TGTGCCAGCAGCGTGGAGCGGGCACCCTACAATGAGCAGTTCTTC.

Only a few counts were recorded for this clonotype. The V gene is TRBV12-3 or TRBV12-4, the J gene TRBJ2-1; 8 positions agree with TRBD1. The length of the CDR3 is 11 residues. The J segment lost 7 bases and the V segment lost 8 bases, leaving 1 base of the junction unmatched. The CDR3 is CASDRGNEQFF. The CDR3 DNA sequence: TGTGCCAGCGACAGGGGTAATGAGCAGTTCTTC.

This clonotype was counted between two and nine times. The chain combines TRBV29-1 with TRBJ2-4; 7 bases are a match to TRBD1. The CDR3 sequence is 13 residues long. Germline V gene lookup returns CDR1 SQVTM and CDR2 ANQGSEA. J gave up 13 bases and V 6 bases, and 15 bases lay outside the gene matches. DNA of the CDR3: TGCAGCGTAGCCGAGACAGGGTCGCAGGAGCAGTACTTC. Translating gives CSVAETGSQEQYF.